The clone carrying this T cell receptor (beta chain) was observed a single time. TRBV12-4/TRBJ1-2 clonotypes were amplified with adaptor-ligated barcode primers. TCRdb used MiXCR to reprocess the multiplex PCR reads, holding one entry per CDR3 protein. The sample lists around 700 distinct CDR3 sequences, less than 40% occurring once. Tregs were sorted as CD4+CD25+CD127-/low cells. The V end lost 3 bases, the J end lost 5 bases, and 13 bases lay between the germline ends. The CDR3 is 14 amino acids. The V gene is TRBV12-3 or TRBV12-4, the J gene TRBJ1-2; tentatively, D is TRBD1 (6 bases). This TCR came from a female donor with breast cancer. The sequencing sample was made of tumor-infiltrating Tregs sorted from the breast tumor. The CDR3 DNA reads TGTGCCAGCAGTTTGAGACAGGCCCTATATGGCTACACCTTC. Its protein is CASSLRQALYGYTF.